This T cell receptor (beta chain) came from a study of CD8 T cells in ankylosing spondylitis. Findings and limits, study-wide: What seemed typical of ankylosing spondylitis blood was a TCR beta motif built from about 8 highly homologous variants. Disease-linked clones reportedly concentrated significantly in matched ankylosing spondylitis synovial fluid. CD8+ by phenotype, disease-linked clones were relatively rare in peripheral blood. In reactive arthritis synovial fluid and blood, some motif variants had been reported before.

Germline loops: CDR1 SGDLS, CDR2 YYNGEE. V lost 4 bases to trimming and J lost 3 bases; unmatched junction nucleotides: 3. This CDR3 region has 13 residues. This clonotype was seen only a few times. The antigen remains unidentified. TCRdb ran MiXCR on the 5' RACE reads and lists one entry per CDR3 protein. The sample consists of fewer than 500,000 distinct CDR3 sequences, roughly 27% of them appearing once. The chain is built from TRBV9 and TRBJ1-1; the match to TRBD1 covers 7 bases. Sample: blood, either unsorted or a sorted T cell fraction (not recorded which). The receptor was isolated from a male donor with ankylosing spondylitis. The CDR3 reads CASSYRGDTEAFF. The DNA of the CDR3 is TGTGCCAGCAGCTACAGGGGCGACACTGAAGCTTTCTTT. The full variable domain, its missing parts supplied by reference TRBV9 and TRBJ1-1, is DSGVTQTPKHLITATGQRVTLRCSPRSGDLSVYWYQQSLDQGLQFLIQYYNGEERAKGNILERFSAQQFPDLHSELNLSSLELGDSALYFCASSYRGDTEAFFGQGTRLTVV.